This T cell receptor (beta chain) was captured in a study of T-cell memory formation after mild COVID-19 listed by TCRdb under 2021. For the study in its entirety: TCR sequence clusters from the two donors were found to be largely donor specific. In a couple of donors, T-cell clones that expanded and contracted after mild COVID-19 were followed by sequencing TCRalpha and TCRbeta repertoires longitudinally. The cohort comprised two young, previously healthy adult volunteers, one female and one male. Points the paper makes about the study in general: The study covered only a couple of mild cases, and larger cohorts including severe cases with pre-infection samples were considered necessary. Clones contracting from day 15 to 85 had balanced CD4/CD8 phenotypes, while a second wave expanding from day 15 to 37 was biased towards CD4+. The second-wave clones that peaked on day 37 were not confirmed to be SARS-CoV-2 specific. Contracting CD4+ clones were found mainly in CM and EM memory subsets, while CD8+ clones were enriched in EMRA. Some responding clones were detected in pre-infection memory, suggesting pre-existing cross-reactive memory T cells joined the SARS-CoV-2 response.

Including the terminal cysteine and phenylalanine, the CDR3 comprises 14 residues. Kept here is only the CDR3 DNA, which spans 42 bases and is read in frame from base 1. CDR1 and CDR2, looked up from the germline V gene (reference sequence), are DFQATT and SNEGSKA. V is shortened by 5 bases, J by 3 bases, and the region joining them spans 17 bases. In its sample, this clonotype was seen many times. The antigen it binds to is not known. The record has no base qualities; no much larger clone is one base away. Ficoll-Paque density gradient centrifugation was the method used to isolate PBMCs. The instrument was an Illumina NovaSeq 6000. cDNA libraries for TCRalpha and TCRbeta were prepared by 5'RACE using constant-segment primers, with sample barcodes and unique molecular identifiers added. RNA was extracted from every sample with Trizol reagent. Libraries were amplified in two PCR steps, with a second sample barcode and Illumina TruSeq adapters added in the second step. Sequencing of the libraries was done on an Illumina NovaSeq, producing 2 x 150 bp paired-end reads. In the original analysis: Reads were demultiplexed and collapsed into UMI-guided consensus sequences with migec v1.2.7. With mixcr v2.1.11, UMI consensuses were aligned to TRA and TRB V and J templates and assembled into clonotypes. Clonotypes were classified as expanded or contracted when called significant by both edgeR and NoisET, with noise models trained on biological replicates. For edgeR calls, a false discovery rate-adjusted p below 0.01 and a log2 fold-change threshold of 1 were applied. As an exploratory analysis of dynamics, max-normalized trajectories of the 1000 most abundant clonotypes were examined by PCA with hierarchical clustering. Each responding clone was given a CD4 or CD8 phenotype based on the CD4+ and CD8+ repertoires, which had been sequenced separately. The public reads were reanalyzed by TCRdb: fastp trimming at Q25, MiXCR alignment, in-frame beta chains only. One record per CDR3 amino acid sequence lists the most common genes and DNA. The V and J calls were determined by TCRdb, not by the authors. This sample has approximately 500,000 distinct CDR3 sequences in its table, and more than 20% of those were observed once. The ten top clones hold roughly an eighth of the sample.

This TCR was sampled from an adult woman who had mild COVID-19 (a few samples of this study predate the infection). The sample titles of this study are shuffled in the database, so cell type and time point are left out; the donor was told from shared clones. The chain is assembled from TRBV20-1 and TRBJ2-7; a tentative D match to TRBD2 spans 7 bases. The sequenced sample was PBMCs or a T cell subset sorted from them (not recorded which). The nucleotide sequence reads TGCAGTGCTCTGAGGGGGGGGTCCAGCTACGAGCAGTACTTC. Its protein reads: CSALRGGSSYEQYF.